The rows below give T cell receptor beta chains drawn from one sample of a study of regulatory T cells in long-lasting Graves disease. MiXCR, run by TCRdb on the multiplex PCR reads, gives a single entry per CDR3 protein. The data show approximately 540,000 distinct CDR3 sequences, approximately 12% seen once. These data were also filed under a second study, of T cells in Graves' hyperthyroidism and ophthalmopathy.

Material: peripheral blood mononuclear cells (PBMCs), obtained at new diagnosis, from a patient treated with antithyroid drugs. These receptors all come from a woman younger than 45 with Graves disease. Each CDR3 is given with its conserved first and last residue. A D gene is named only where the DNA matches it firmly. Only some rows state a clone size, as once, few, many or a class for expanded clones.

clone_size: many; v_call: TRBV5-1; j_call: TRBJ2-7; d_call: .; cdr3_aa: CASSFPGSDEQYF; cdr3_nt: TGCGCCAGCAGCTTCCCTGGATCAGACGAGCAGTACTTC
clone_size: many; v_call: TRBV10-3; j_call: TRBJ1-3; d_call: .; cdr3_aa: CATWAGLRGNTIYF; cdr3_nt: TGTGCCACCTGGGCAGGACTAAGGGGAAACACCATATATTTT
clone_size: .; v_call: TRBV5-1; j_call: TRBJ2-3; d_call: .; cdr3_aa: CASSLALYPDTQYF; cdr3_nt: TGCGCCAGCAGCTTGGCGTTGTACCCAGATACGCAGTATTTT
clone_size: many; v_call: TRBV29-1; j_call: TRBJ2-2; d_call: .; cdr3_aa: CSVEQTGELFF; cdr3_nt: TGCAGCGTTGAACAAACCGGGGAGCTGTTTTTT
clone_size: few; v_call: TRBV5-1; j_call: TRBJ1-2; d_call: TRBD1; cdr3_aa: CASSHRDRGSGYTF; cdr3_nt: TGCGCCAGCAGCCACCGGGACAGGGGAAGCGGCTACACCTTC
clone_size: .; v_call: TRBV29-1; j_call: TRBJ2-7; d_call: TRBD2; cdr3_aa: CSVVLAGGPLGEQYF; cdr3_nt: TGCAGCGTTGTCCTAGCGGGAGGGCCGTTGGGCGAGCAGTACTTC
clone_size: .; v_call: TRBV19; j_call: TRBJ2-1; d_call: .; cdr3_aa: CASRTGRDEQFF; cdr3_nt: TGTGCCAGTAGAACAGGGCGGGATGAGCAGTTCTTC
clone_size: .; v_call: TRBV7-2; j_call: TRBJ2-5; d_call: .; cdr3_aa: CAGSLSSQETQYF; cdr3_nt: TGTGCCGGCAGCTTATCCTCGCAAGAGACCCAGTACTTC
clone_size: few; v_call: TRBV5-1; j_call: TRBJ2-1; d_call: .; cdr3_aa: CASSYLTGSVFPFF; cdr3_nt: TGCGCCAGCAGCTACCTGACAGGTTCCGTGTTTCCGTTCTTC
clone_size: many; v_call: TRBV2; j_call: TRBJ1-6; d_call: .; cdr3_aa: CASSENGAGSPLHF; cdr3_nt: TGTGCCAGCAGTGAAAACGGGGCCGGATCACCCCTCCACTTT
clone_size: .; v_call: TRBV11-2; j_call: TRBJ2-2; d_call: .; cdr3_aa: CASSFSWAYRGTGELFF; cdr3_nt: TGTGCCAGCAGCTTTTCATGGGCGTATCGGGGCACCGGGGAGCTGTTTTTT
clone_size: .; v_call: TRBV4-1; j_call: TRBJ2-2; d_call: TRBD2; cdr3_aa: CASSQIPSGEITGELFF; cdr3_nt: TGCGCCAGCAGCCAAATCCCTAGCGGGGAAATCACCGGGGAGCTGTTTTTT
clone_size: few; v_call: TRBV19; j_call: TRBJ1-4; d_call: .; cdr3_aa: CASSMGAGVNKDF; cdr3_nt: TGTGCCAGTAGTATGGGGGCCGGGGTGAATAAGGATTTT
clone_size: .; v_call: TRBV25-1; j_call: TRBJ2-1; d_call: .; cdr3_aa: CASSDPGSNEQFF; cdr3_nt: TGTGCCAGCAGTGACCCAGGGAGCAATGAGCAGTTCTTC
clone_size: few; v_call: TRBV24-1; j_call: TRBJ2-3; d_call: .; cdr3_aa: CATSDPRHNTDTQYF; cdr3_nt: TGTGCCACCAGTGATCCCCGCCATAACACAGATACGCAGTATTTT
clone_size: few; v_call: TRBV6-2/TRBV6-3; j_call: TRBJ2-1; d_call: .; cdr3_aa: CASSLHGSSYNEQFF; cdr3_nt: TGTGCCAGCAGCCTTCACGGGAGCTCCTACAATGAGCAGTTCTTC
clone_size: many; v_call: TRBV29-1; j_call: TRBJ2-3; d_call: .; cdr3_aa: CSVDEGTDTQYF; cdr3_nt: TGCAGCGTTGATGAGGGCACAGATACGCAGTATTTT
clone_size: once; v_call: TRBV11-1; j_call: TRBJ2-3; d_call: TRBD2; cdr3_aa: CASSLLPGLAAVHTQYF; cdr3_nt: TGTGCCAGCAGCTTACTCCCGGGACTAGCGGCAGTCCATACGCAGTATTTT
clone_size: .; v_call: TRBV7-2; j_call: TRBJ2-2; d_call: TRBD1; cdr3_aa: CASSGRTGGTGELFF; cdr3_nt: TGTGCCAGCAGCGGTAGGACAGGGGGGACCGGGGAGCTGTTTTTT
clone_size: many; v_call: TRBV12-3/TRBV12-4; j_call: TRBJ2-7; d_call: TRBD2; cdr3_aa: CASSSRRGRADEQYF; cdr3_nt: TGTGCCAGCAGTTCCCGGCGCGGGAGGGCGGACGAGCAGTACTTC
clone_size: few; v_call: TRBV20-1; j_call: TRBJ2-3; d_call: TRBD1; cdr3_aa: CSPGLQGRDTQYF; cdr3_nt: TGCAGTCCTGGGTTACAGGGGAGAGATACGCAGTATTTT
clone_size: .; v_call: TRBV11-2; j_call: TRBJ1-4; d_call: .; cdr3_aa: CASSFGLEGEKLFF; cdr3_nt: TGTGCCAGCAGCTTCGGCCTGGAGGGTGAAAAACTGTTTTTT
clone_size: few; v_call: TRBV24-1; j_call: TRBJ2-7; d_call: TRBD1; cdr3_aa: CATSDQGTGRDEQYF; cdr3_nt: TGTGCCACCAGTGATCAGGGGACAGGGCGCGACGAGCAGTACTTC
clone_size: many; v_call: TRBV12-3/TRBV12-4; j_call: TRBJ1-5; d_call: TRBD1; cdr3_aa: CASSVRDRGQPQHF; cdr3_nt: TGTGCCAGCAGTGTCCGGGACAGGGGACAGCCCCAGCATTTT